One sample yielded the 5 T cell receptor beta chains listed below, sequenced in a study of regulatory T cells in long-lasting Graves disease. Time point specified: newly diagnosed GD, antithyroid drugs for less than 3 months. PBMCs were the source of the RNA used for TCR sequencing. Researchers made TCR beta libraries by using iRepertoire HTBI primers and running Arm-PCR on CDR3 regions. Using its own MiXCR run on the multiplex PCR reads, TCRdb lists one record per CDR3 protein. This table has roughly 380,000 distinct CDR3 sequences, 15% to 17% appearing once. The source was peripheral blood mononuclear cells (PBMCs), collected at new diagnosis, from a patient treated with antithyroid drugs. The source is a female donor with Graves disease.

The sample holds many counts of this clonotype. The genes are TRBV12-3 or TRBV12-4 and TRBJ2-7, with 9 nucleotides matching TRBD2. The CDR3 has 15 amino acids. J was trimmed by 5 bases and V by 5 bases; bases with no gene match: 10. CDR3: CASSPRTSVGDEQYF. The CDR3, as DNA: TGTGCCAGCAGTCCCCGGACTAGCGTAGGGGACGAGCAGTACTTC.

The chain employs TRBV19 and TRBJ1-2; no reliable D call. Germline assignment: CDR1 LNHDA and CDR2 SQIVND (reference sequence). This CDR3 is built from 14 residues. Trimming left V 5 bases short and J 4 bases short, with 14 bases between. The CDR3 nucleotides are TGTGCCAGTAGTTCGAATTCAGGACCCTATGGCTACACCTTC. This translates into CASSSNSGPYGYTF.

This clonotype was detected ten times or more. The V and J genes are TRBV27 and TRBJ2-7, with a tentative D call TRBD1 (5 bases). This CDR3 has 12 amino acids. Germline V gene data show CDR1 as MNHEY and CDR2 as SMNVEV (reference sequence). With 7 bases removed from V and 2 bases from J, the gap between germline ends came to 9 bases. CDR3 loop: CASKTGTYEQYF. The CDR3 DNA follows: TGTGCCAGCAAAACAGGTACCTACGAGCAGTACTTC.

This clonotype has a handful of counts. The rearrangement links TRBV15 to TRBJ2-3, with D tentatively TRBD1 or TRBD2 (6 bases each). Trimming took 5 bases from V and 1 from J, leaving 10 bases between them. Germline V gene data show CDR1 as LNHNV and CDR2 as YYDKDF (reference sequence). The CDR3 length is 14 residues. In DNA, the CDR3 is TGTGCCACCAGCCAGAGGGGGGGCACAGATACGCAGTATTTT. Translation gives CATSQRGGTDTQYF.

The genes are TRBV7-8 and TRBJ2-1; 7 nucleotides match TRBD2. Per germline, CDR1 SGHVS and CDR2 FQNEAQ. CDR3 length: 14 amino acids. V lost 4 bases to trimming and J lost 10 bases; unmatched junction nucleotides: 10. The CDR3, as DNA: TGTGCCAGCAGCTCCCGTCAGCGGGGACGAGAGCAGTTCTTC. This translates into CASSSRQRGREQFF.